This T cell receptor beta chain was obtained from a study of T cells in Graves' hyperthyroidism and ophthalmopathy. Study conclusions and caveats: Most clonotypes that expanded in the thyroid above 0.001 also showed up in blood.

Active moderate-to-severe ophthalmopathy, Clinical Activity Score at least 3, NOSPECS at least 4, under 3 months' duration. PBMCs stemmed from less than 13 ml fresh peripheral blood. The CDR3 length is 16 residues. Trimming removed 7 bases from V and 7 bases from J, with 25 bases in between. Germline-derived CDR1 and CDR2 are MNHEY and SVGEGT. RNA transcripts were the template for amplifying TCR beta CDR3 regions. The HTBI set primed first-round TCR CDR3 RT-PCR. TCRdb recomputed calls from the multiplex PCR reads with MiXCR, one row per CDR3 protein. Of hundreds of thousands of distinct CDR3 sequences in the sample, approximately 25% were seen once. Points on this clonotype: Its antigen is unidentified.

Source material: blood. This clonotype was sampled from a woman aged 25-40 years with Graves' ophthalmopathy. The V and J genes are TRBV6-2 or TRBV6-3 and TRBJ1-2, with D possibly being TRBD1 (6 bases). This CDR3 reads CASTDTAAGESFGYTF. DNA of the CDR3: TGTGCCAGCACCGACACCGCCGCAGGGGAGTCATTTGGCTACACCTTC.